This T cell receptor beta chain originates from a study of blood T cells in healthy people across ages. Study-wide findings and caveats: Older age went with lower TCR beta diversity per million T cells, in a roughly linear way.

Together with a sample-barcoded 5' primer, a J-beta primer mix was included in a second PCR lasting roughly 6 to 12 cycles. TCRdb used MiXCR to reprocess the 5' RACE reads, holding one entry per CDR3 protein. The profile covers roughly 2 million distinct CDR3 sequences, with about 49% appearing a single time and 2% to 2.5% taken by the ten largest. V lost 3 bases to trimming and J lost 3 bases, with 24 bases between them. The CDR3 has 18 residues. Remarks on this clonotype: Antigen unknown.

Aged about 6 to 95, donors were systemically healthy Caucasians from Russia. The authors extracted at least 6 micrograms of total RNA per sample. What was sequenced was blood. The rearrangement links TRBV23-1 to TRBJ2-7, with D perhaps matching TRBD1 or TRBD2 (7 bases each). TRBV23-1 is an ORF for which the function is uncertain. This receptor was taken from a woman aged 40 to 50 in good health. CDR3 loop: CASSQRGPTRGAFYEQYF. Here the CDR3 DNA reads TGCGCCAGCAGTCAGAGGGGGCCGACCCGGGGGGCGTTCTACGAGCAGTACTTC.